This TCR beta chain is drawn from a study of blood T cell repertoires in COVID-19. As for the study in general: COVID-19 samples from acute and convalescent phases originated in the United States, Italy and Spain. Sample material is recorded as cDNA or gDNA derived from T cells, B-cell-depleted T cells, or PBMCs.

Original processing methods: It was from reference gene primer amplification that nucleated cell counts were estimated. The data were produced by immunoSEQ multiplex PCR, yet TCRdb's version contains in-frame clones alone and is incomplete. The DNA gave D and trimming, while V, J and clone size come from that table. Altogether some 150,000 clones are present, 82% being singletons, with the ten largest covering over 7.5%. The CDR3 loop spans 14 amino acids. Germline lookup yields CDR1 MGHRA and CDR2 YSYEKL. With V trimmed by 3 bases and J by 11 bases, 12 bases remained unmatched. The chain joins TRBV4-1 to TRBJ1-1, with 7 positions matching TRBD1. Sequencing was carried out using peripheral blood. The receptor comes from a woman in her sixties or seventies with acute or convalescent COVID-19. The CDR3 DNA reads TGCGCCAGCAGCCAGTTGACAGGGATTAAAGGGGCTTTCTTT. Its translation: CASSQLTGIKGAFF.